These T cell receptor beta chains were read from a single sample in a study of CXCR3-negative and CXCR3-positive naive CD8 T cells. Using the 5' RACE reads, TCRdb records one entry per CDR3 protein without DNA. The sample data list 50,000 to 60,000 distinct CDR3 sequences. The sample consisted of naive CXCR3+ CD8+ T cells from blood. These TCRs come from a human donor in good health. Some clones in this sample may be carry-over from other donors' samples. CDR3s include the opening cysteine and the closing phenylalanine or tryptophan.

v_gene	j_gene	CDR3aa
TRBV11-2	TRBJ2-1	CASSLERGGRYSEQFF
TRBV25-1	TRBJ1-5	CASSDGGGSETQPQHF
TRBV11-2	TRBJ2-7	CASSLEGSDSYEQYF
TRBV7-3	TRBJ2-2	CASSLLAGGLTNTGELFF
TRBV6-5	TRBJ2-2	CASSYPQGAGELFF
TRBV7-9	TRBJ2-7	CASSLESYEQYF
TRBV28	TRBJ1-3	CASSPTFEYSGNTIYF
TRBV5-5	TRBJ1-2	CASSLGDSHYGYTF
TRBV6-6	TRBJ1-1	CAVSGVTEAFF
TRBV7-8	TRBJ2-7	CASSQSRTYEQYF
TRBV4-2	TRBJ2-7	CASSPGLAGVDEQYF
TRBV18	TRBJ2-7	CASSPPTGTASYEQYF
TRBV29-1	TRBJ2-1	CSVERLGFSEQFF